Below, 2 T cell receptor beta chains from the same sample are listed, as sequenced in a study of T cell repertoires in cytomegalovirus infection (dated by TCRdb to between 2017 and 2020). According to the study, the label for this sample's treatment or condition signals: in vitro stimulation with specific CMV peptide epitopes to enrich CMV-specific T cells. The antigens these receptors bind are not known. The instrument was an Illumina HiSeq 1500. In TCRdb, the public reads were trimmed at Q25 with fastp and aligned with MiXCR, with productive beta chains retained. Each entry is one CDR3 protein sequence, shown with its most common DNA and genes. The sample table holds about 470,000 distinct CDR3 sequences, of which 42% were seen once. 35% to 50% of the sample is held by the ten biggest clonotypes. The source material was cultured PBMCs, sampled from culture after CMV antigen stimulation. The receptors were gathered from a human donor in good health (CMV status not recorded). Some clones in this sample may be carry-over from other donors' samples.

The V gene is TRBV10-3, the J gene TRBJ2-7, with 12 bases aligning to TRBD2. Germline V gene lookup returns CDR1 ENHRY and CDR2 SYGVKD. After removal of 7 bases from V and 3 bases from J, the junction contained 1 base not matched to a gene. The length of the CDR3 is 13 residues. CDR3 sequence: CAIMTSGGYEQYF. CDR3 in DNA: TGTGCCATCATGACTAGCGGGGGCTACGAGCAGTACTTC.

The chain uses TRBV29-1 and TRBJ2-1; 10 bases agree with TRBD2. Looked up from germline, CDR1 is SQVTM and CDR2 is ANQGSEA. J lost 9 bases, V lost 1 base, and 6 bases had no gene match. This CDR3 spans 14 amino acids. Written as DNA, the CDR3 is TGCAGCGTTGAAGGCCTAGCGGGAGTTGTTGAGCAGTTCTTC. Translated: CSVEGLAGVVEQFF.